The 4 T cell receptor beta chains below come from one sample, sequenced in a study of blood T cell repertoires in COVID-19. Clones were sequenced by immunoSEQ multiplex PCR, and TCRdb holds only the in-frame ones, with some missing. Among tens of thousands of clones listed, 75% to 80% were seen once. The sample comprised peripheral blood. The receptor source for this set is an older woman with acute or convalescent COVID-19.

The V gene is TRBV13, the J gene TRBJ2-2; 7 nucleotides line up with TRBD2. This CDR3 has 15 residues. The germline V gene encodes CDR1 PRHDT and CDR2 FYEKMQ (reference sequence). Unmatched junction bases numbered 6, after V lost 5 bases and J lost 3 bases. CDR3 DNA sequence: TGTGCCAGCAGCCCCGGGGGGTACTACACCGGGGAGCTGTTTTTT. This encodes CASSPGGYYTGELFF.

The gene calls are TRBV30 and TRBJ1-6, with D possibly TRBD1 on 6 matching bases. The CDR3 loop spans 15 amino acids. V dropped 1 base and J dropped 4 bases, with 11 bases sitting between them. Per the germline V gene, CDR1 is GTSNPN and CDR2 is SVGIG (reference sequence). CDR3 in amino acids: CAWSGRTAYNSPLHF. As DNA, the CDR3 is TGTGCCTGGAGTGGACGGACAGCTTATAATTCACCCCTCCACTTT.

The count of this clone is one. The rearrangement joins TRBV5-4 to TRBJ2-5; D is perhaps TRBD2 (5 bases). Germline V gene data show CDR1 as SGHNT and CDR2 as YYREEE (reference sequence). V lost 2 bases and J 3 bases, leaving 11 bases between the germline ends. The length of the CDR3 is 14 residues. CDR3 amino acids: CASSFVRGEETQYF. The CDR3 DNA reads as TGTGCCAGCAGCTTCGTTCGGGGAGAAGAGACCCAGTACTTC.

V usage is TRBV24-1 and J usage is TRBJ2-3, with TRBD2 matching 8 bases. With V trimmed by 2 bases and J by 3 bases, 3 bases remained unmatched. CDR3 size: 15 residues. Germline-derived CDR1 and CDR2 are KGHDR and SFDVKD. In DNA form, the CDR3 reads TGTGCCACCAGTGATTGGGGCGGGGGGACAGATACGCAGTATTTT. It encodes CATSDWGGGTDTQYF.